The 13 T cell receptor beta chains below all came from one sample that was sequenced in a study of cytomegalovirus exposure and HLA in healthy donors. The PCR contained 60 Vbeta and 13 Jbeta primers. The protocol was immunoSEQ multiplex PCR, while the TCRdb copy is restricted to in-frame clones and leaves out a portion. This table has roughly 110,000 clones, approximately 79% appearing once. The sequenced sample was PBMCs. The receptor set was obtained from a woman aged 40-49 years in good health and CMV-seropositive.

In regard to this clone: A much larger clone lies a single base off, so this may be a read error. V is TRBV2 and J is TRBJ1-1; D possibly corresponds to TRBD1 (5 bases). V lost 0 bases, J lost 4 bases, and 6 bases lay in between. This CDR3 has 13 amino acids. The V gene's germline CDR1 is SNHLY and CDR2 FYNNEI. CDR3 nucleotide sequence: TGTGCCAGCAGTGAAGCAGGGGCCACTGAAGCTTTCTTT. Its translation: CASSEAGATEAFF. The full variable domain, in which reference TRBV2 and TRBJ1-1 provide the parts outside the CDR3, is EPEVTQTPSHQVTQMGQEVILRCVPISNHLYFYWYRQILGQKVEFLVSFYNNEISEKSEIFDDQFSVERPDGSNFTLKIRSTKLEDSAMYFCASSEAGATEAFFGQGTRLTVV.

The CDR3: CASSPRAGYSGNSPLHF. The CDR3 coding sequence is TGCGCCAGCAGCCCGAGAGCAGGTTATAGTGGTAATTCACCCCTCCACTTT. V gene TRBV5-1 combines with J gene TRBJ1-6, with no clear D. Germline V lookup: CDR1 SGHRS, CDR2 YFSETQ. V was cut by 4 bases and J by 6 bases, with 20 bases left in between. This CDR3 has 17 residues.

The chain recombines TRBV18 with TRBJ2-5, with a tentative D call TRBD2 (5 bases). V lost 2 bases and J 7 bases, leaving 8 bases between the germline ends. Germline values: CDR1 KGHSH, CDR2 LQKENI. The CDR3 contains 12 residues. This CDR3 reads CASSPGRGTQYF. The CDR3 coding sequence is TGTGCCAGCTCACCAGGACGGGGGACCCAGTACTTC.

The V gene is TRBV29-1, the J gene TRBJ2-6; 8 nucleotides match TRBD2. J was trimmed by 0 bases and V by 8 bases; bases with no gene match: 12. Germline V gene lookup returns CDR1 SQVTM and CDR2 ANQGSEA. The length of the CDR3 is 17 residues. The CDR3 here is CSPREAGGSSGANVLTF. In DNA form, the CDR3 reads TGCAGCCCGAGAGAGGCGGGGGGAAGCTCTGGGGCCAACGTCCTGACTTTC.

The count of this clone is one. The genes are TRBV29-1 and TRBJ2-7; the D gene is possibly TRBD1 (5 bases). Trimming took 5 bases from V and 3 from J, leaving 17 bases between them. Germline V gene sequence: CDR1 SQVTM, CDR2 ANQGSEA. This CDR3 is 14 amino acids long. CDR3: CSVLLRQYHYEQYF. The DNA of the CDR3 is TGCAGCGTTCTTCTTCGACAGTATCACTACGAGCAGTACTTC.

This clone has just a few counts. The chain has TRBV6-6 and TRBJ1-5; 8 positions match TRBD1. Unmatched junction bases numbered 7, after V lost 6 bases and J lost 0 bases. Looked up from germline, CDR1 is MNHNY and CDR2 is SVGAGI (reference sequence). This CDR3 contains 16 residues. The DNA for the CDR3 is TGTGCCAGCAGCAGAGACAGGGGAGATAGCAATCAGCCCCAGCATTTT. Its translation is CASSRDRGDSNQPQHF.

This chain connects TRBV7-8 to TRBJ1-1; 7 bases align to TRBD1. Per the germline V gene, CDR1 is SGHVS and CDR2 is FQNEAQ. V was pared by 6 bases and J by 1 base, with 5 bases of the junction left unmatched. CDR3 length: 14 residues. CDR3 protein: CASSIGTANTEAFF. The DNA of the CDR3 is TGTGCCAGCAGTATCGGGACAGCGAACACTGAAGCTTTCTTT. Full variable domain (missing parts from reference TRBV7-8 and TRBJ1-1): GAGVSQSPRYKVAKRGQDVALRCDPISGHVSLFWYQQALGQGPEFLTYFQNEAQLDKSGLPSDRFFAERPEGSVSTLKIQRTQQEDSAVYLCASSIGTANTEAFFGQGTRLTVV.

J is TRBJ2-3 and V is TRBV7-2; a possible D gene is TRBD1 (5 bases). The CDR3 extends over 12 amino acids. Trimming cost V 2 bases and J 5 bases, with 5 bases left between them. The germline CDR1 and CDR2 sequences are SGHTA and FQGNSA. CDR3 region: CASSLQGDTQYF. CDR3 coding DNA: TGTGCCAGCAGCTTACAGGGAGATACGCAGTATTTT.

This clone was seen a single time. The chain links TRBV7-9 to TRBJ2-1; 11 bases map to TRBD2. V shed 5 bases and J 9 bases; nucleotides not matched to a gene: 15. Germline V gives CDR1 SEHNR, CDR2 FQNEAQ (reference sequence). The CDR3 is 17 amino acids. CDR3 coding DNA: TGTGCCAGCAGCAAAACTAGCGGGGGTCTTATTGGGGTTGAGCAGTTCTTC. Translation gives CASSKTSGGLIGVEQFF.

This clone is a singleton in its sample. CDR3 amino acids: CASSYSPSGASETQYF. CDR3 nucleotides: TGTGCCAGCAGTTACTCGCCTAGCGGGGCATCCGAGACCCAGTACTTC. The genes are TRBV6-5 and TRBJ2-5, with 9 bases aligning to TRBD2. V was clipped by 0 bases and J by 5 bases; unmatched bases: 7. This CDR3 has 16 amino acids. The germline V gene has CDR1 MNHEY and CDR2 SVGAGI.

J is TRBJ2-7 and V is TRBV7-9, with D perhaps matching TRBD2 (5 bases). CDR1 and CDR2 from the germline V gene are SEHNR and FQNEAQ (reference sequence). This CDR3 comprises 17 residues. Trimming removed 0 bases from V and 0 bases from J, with 15 bases in between. The CDR3 loop reads CASSLAHRLAASYEQYF. Here the CDR3 DNA reads TGTGCCAGCAGCTTAGCGCATCGGCTAGCCGCCTCCTACGAGCAGTACTTC.

This clone appeared a single time. The CDR3 DNA reads as TGTGCCTGGAGTGGACTCTCGAGCAATCAGCCCCAGCATTTT. Protein: CAWSGLSSNQPQHF. The rearrangement links TRBV30 to TRBJ1-5; D is unclear. The length of the CDR3 is 14 residues. Trimming removed 1 base at V and 1 base at J, with 8 bases between. Germline assignment: CDR1 GTSNPN and CDR2 SVGIG (reference sequence).

This chain connects TRBV4-1 to TRBJ1-3, with D maybe TRBD1 (5 bases). V dropped 0 bases and J dropped 0 bases, with 15 bases sitting between them. Germline assignment: CDR1 MGHRA and CDR2 YSYEKL. The CDR3 is made up of 18 amino acids. The CDR3 reads CASSQDLRGVISGNTIYF. In DNA, the CDR3 is TGCGCCAGCAGCCAAGATTTACGGGGGGTTATCTCTGGAAACACCATATATTTT.